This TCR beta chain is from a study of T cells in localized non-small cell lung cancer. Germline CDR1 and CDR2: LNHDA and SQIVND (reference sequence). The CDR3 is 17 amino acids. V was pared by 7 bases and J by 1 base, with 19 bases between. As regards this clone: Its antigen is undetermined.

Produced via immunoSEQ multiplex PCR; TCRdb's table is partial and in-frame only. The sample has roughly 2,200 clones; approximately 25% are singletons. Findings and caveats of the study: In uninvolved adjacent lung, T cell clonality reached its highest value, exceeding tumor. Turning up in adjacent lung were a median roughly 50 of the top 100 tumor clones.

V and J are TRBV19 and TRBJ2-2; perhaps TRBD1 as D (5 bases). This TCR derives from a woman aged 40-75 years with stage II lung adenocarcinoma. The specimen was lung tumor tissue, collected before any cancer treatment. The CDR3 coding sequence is TGTGCCAGTACTCCCCCGCTAGGGGCGCAGAACACCGGGGAGCTGTTTTTT. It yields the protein CASTPPLGAQNTGELFF.